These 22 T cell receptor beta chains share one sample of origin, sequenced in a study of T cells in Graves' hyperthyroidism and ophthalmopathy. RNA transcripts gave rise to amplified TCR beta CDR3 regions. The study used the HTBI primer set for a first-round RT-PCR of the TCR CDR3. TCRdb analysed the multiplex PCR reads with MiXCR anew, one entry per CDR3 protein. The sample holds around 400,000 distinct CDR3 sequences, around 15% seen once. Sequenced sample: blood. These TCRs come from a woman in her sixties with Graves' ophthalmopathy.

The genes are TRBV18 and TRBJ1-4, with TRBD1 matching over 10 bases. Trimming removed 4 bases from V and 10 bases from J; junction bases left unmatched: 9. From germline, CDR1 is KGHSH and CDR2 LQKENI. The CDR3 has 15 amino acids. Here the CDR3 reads CASSLRTGGNVKLFF. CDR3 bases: TGTGCCAGCTCACTCCGGACAGGGGGGAACGTAAAACTGTTTTTT.

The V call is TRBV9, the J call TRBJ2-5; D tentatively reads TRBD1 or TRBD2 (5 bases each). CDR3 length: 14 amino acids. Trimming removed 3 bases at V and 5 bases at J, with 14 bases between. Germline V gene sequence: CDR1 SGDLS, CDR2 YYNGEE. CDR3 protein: CASSADSWGETQYF. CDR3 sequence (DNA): TGTGCCAGCAGCGCGGATTCGTGGGGGGAGACCCAGTACTTC.

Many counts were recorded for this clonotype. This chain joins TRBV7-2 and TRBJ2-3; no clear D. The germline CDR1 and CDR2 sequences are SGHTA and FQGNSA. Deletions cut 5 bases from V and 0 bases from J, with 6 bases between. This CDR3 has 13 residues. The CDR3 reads CASSIQSTDTQYF. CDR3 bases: TGTGCCAGCAGCATACAGAGCACAGATACGCAGTATTTT.

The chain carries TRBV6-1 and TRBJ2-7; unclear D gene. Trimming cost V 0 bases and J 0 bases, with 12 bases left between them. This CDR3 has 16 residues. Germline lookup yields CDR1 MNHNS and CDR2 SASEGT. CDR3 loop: CASSEAVKRISYEQYF. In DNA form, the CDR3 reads TGTGCCAGCAGTGAAGCGGTCAAACGGATCTCCTACGAGCAGTACTTC.

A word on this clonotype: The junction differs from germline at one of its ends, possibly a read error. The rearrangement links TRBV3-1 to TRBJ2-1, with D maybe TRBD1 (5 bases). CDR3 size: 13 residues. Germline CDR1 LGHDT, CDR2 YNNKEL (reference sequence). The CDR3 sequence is CASSQAGMNGQFF. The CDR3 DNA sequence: TGTGCCAGCAGCCAAGCAGGGATGAATGGGCAGTTCTTC.

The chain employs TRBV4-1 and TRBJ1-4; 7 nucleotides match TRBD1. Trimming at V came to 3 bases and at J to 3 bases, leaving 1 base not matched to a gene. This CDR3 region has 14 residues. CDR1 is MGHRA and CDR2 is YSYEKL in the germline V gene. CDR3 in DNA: TGCGCCAGCAGCCAGACAGGGTCTAATGAAAAACTGTTTTTT. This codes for CASSQTGSNEKLFF.

The CDR3 bases are TGCAGTGCTAGAGATTACGGAAAAGAGACCCAGTACTTC. Encoded protein: CSARDYGKETQYF. This chain joins TRBV20-1 and TRBJ2-5; no firm D call. Germline V gives CDR1 DFQATT, CDR2 SNEGSKA (reference sequence). Trimming cost V 0 bases and J 3 bases, with 8 bases left between them. The CDR3 runs 13 residues.

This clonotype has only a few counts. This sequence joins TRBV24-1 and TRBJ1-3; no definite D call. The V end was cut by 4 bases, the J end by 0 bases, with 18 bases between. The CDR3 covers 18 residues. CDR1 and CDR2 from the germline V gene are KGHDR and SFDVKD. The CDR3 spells CATSDPGRAASSGNTIYF. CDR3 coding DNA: TGTGCCACCAGTGACCCTGGCCGGGCAGCCAGCTCTGGAAACACCATATATTTT.

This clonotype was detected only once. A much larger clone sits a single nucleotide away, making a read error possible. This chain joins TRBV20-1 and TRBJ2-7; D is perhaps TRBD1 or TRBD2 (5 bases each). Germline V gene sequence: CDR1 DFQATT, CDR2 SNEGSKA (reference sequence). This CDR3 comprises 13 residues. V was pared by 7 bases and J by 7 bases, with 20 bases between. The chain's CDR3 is CSVMGVEYAEQYF. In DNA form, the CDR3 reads TGCAGTGTCATGGGGGTAGAATATGCAGAGCAGTACTTC.

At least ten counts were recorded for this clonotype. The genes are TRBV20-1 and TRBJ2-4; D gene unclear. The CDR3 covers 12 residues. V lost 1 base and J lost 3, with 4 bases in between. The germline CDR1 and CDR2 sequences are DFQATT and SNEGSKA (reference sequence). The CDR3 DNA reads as TGCAGTGCTAGAGCGGGCAAAAACATTCAGTACTTC. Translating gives CSARAGKNIQYF.

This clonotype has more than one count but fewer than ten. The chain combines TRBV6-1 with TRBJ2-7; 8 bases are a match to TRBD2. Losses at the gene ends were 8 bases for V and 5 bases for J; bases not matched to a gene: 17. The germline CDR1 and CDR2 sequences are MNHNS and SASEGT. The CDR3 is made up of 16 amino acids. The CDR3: CASLPGLVDGSNEQYF. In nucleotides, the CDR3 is TGTGCCAGCCTGCCGGGACTAGTTGATGGAAGTAACGAGCAGTACTTC.

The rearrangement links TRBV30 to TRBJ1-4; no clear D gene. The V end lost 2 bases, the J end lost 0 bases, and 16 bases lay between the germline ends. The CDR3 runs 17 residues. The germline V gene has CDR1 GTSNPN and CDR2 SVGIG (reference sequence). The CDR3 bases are TGTGCCTGGAGTAAGTGGGCCAGCGACACAACTAATGAAAAACTGTTTTTT. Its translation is CAWSKWASDTTNEKLFF.

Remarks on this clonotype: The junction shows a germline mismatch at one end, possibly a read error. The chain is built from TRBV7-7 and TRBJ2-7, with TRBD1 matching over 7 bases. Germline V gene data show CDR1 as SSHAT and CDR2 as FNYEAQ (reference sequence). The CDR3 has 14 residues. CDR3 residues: CASSPGQDDYEQYF. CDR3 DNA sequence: TGTGCTAGCAGCCCCGGACAGGATGATTACGAGCAGTACTTC. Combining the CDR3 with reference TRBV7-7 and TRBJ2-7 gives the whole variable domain GAGVSQSPRYKVTKRGQDVTLRCDPISSHATLYWYQQALGQGPEFLTYFNYEAQPDKSGLPSDRFSAERPEGSISTLTIQRTEQRDSAMYRCASSPGQDDYEQYFGPGTRLTVT.

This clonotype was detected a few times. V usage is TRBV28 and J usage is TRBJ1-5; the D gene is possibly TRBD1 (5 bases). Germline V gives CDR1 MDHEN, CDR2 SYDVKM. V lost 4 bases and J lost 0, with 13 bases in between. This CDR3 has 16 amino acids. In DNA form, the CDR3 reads TGTGCCAGCAGTTCGAACAGGAGGTATAGCAATCAGCCCCAGCATTTT. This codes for CASSSNRRYSNQPQHF.

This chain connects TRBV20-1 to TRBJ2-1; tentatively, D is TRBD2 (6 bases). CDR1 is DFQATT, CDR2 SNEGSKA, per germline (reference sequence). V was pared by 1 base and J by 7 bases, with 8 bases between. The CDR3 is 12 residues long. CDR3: CSARAGANEQFF. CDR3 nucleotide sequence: TGCAGTGCTAGAGCGGGAGCGAATGAGCAGTTCTTC.

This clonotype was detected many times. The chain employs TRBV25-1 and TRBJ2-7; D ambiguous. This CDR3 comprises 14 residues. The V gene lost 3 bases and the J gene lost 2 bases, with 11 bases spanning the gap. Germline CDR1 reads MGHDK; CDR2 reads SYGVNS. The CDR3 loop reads CASSDGLRAYEQYF. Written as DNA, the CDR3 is TGTGCCAGCAGTGATGGGCTCAGAGCCTACGAGCAGTACTTC.

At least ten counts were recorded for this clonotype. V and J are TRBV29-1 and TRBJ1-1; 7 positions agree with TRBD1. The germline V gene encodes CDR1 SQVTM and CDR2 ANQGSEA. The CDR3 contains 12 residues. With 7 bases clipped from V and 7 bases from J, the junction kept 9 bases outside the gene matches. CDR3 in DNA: TGCAGCGCCCTGACAGGGCGAGTTGAAGCTTTCTTT. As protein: CSALTGRVEAFF.

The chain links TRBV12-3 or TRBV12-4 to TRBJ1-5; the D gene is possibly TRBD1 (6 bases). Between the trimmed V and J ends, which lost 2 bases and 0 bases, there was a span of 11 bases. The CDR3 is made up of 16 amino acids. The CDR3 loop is CASSLRGGLSNQPQHF. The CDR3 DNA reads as TGTGCCAGCAGTTTACGCGGGGGGCTTAGCAATCAGCCCCAGCATTTT.

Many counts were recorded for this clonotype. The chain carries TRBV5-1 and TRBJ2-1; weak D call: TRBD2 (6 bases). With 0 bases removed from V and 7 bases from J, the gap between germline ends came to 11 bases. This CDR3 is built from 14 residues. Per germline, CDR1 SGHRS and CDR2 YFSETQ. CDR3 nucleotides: TGCGCCAGCAGCTTGGACGGGAGTCCAAATGAGCAGTTCTTC. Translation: CASSLDGSPNEQFF.

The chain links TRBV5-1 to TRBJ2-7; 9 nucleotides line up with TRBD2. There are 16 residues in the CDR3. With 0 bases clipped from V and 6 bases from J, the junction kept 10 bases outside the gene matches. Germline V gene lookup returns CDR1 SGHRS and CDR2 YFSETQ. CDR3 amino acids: CASSLAVAGGPGEQYF. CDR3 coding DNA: TGCGCCAGCAGCTTGGCCGTGGCGGGAGGGCCGGGCGAGCAGTACTTC.

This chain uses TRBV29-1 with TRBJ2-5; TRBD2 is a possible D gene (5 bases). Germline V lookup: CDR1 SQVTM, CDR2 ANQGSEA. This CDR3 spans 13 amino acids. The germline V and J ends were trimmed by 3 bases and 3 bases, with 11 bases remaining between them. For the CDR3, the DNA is TGCAGCGTTGATGGGCTAGCAGAAGAGACCCAGTACTTC. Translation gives CSVDGLAEETQYF.

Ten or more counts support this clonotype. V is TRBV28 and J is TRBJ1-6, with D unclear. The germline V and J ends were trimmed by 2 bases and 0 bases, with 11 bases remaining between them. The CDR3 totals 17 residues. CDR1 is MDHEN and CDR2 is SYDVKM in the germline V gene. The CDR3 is CASSLMARLSYNSPLHF. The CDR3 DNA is TGTGCCAGCAGTTTAATGGCGCGGCTCTCCTATAATTCACCCCTCCACTTT. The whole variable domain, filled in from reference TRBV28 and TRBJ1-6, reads DVKVTQSSRYLVKRTGEKVFLECVQDMDHENMFWYRQDPGLGLRLIYFSYDVKMKEKGDIPEGYSVSREKKERFSLILESASTNQTSMYLCASSLMARLSYNSPLHFGNGTRLTVT.